This T cell receptor beta chain was captured in a study of shared clonotypes between healthy human individuals (dated by TCRdb to the early 2020s). For the study in its entirety: Three men and a couple of women, aged 18 to 49 years, made up the cohort. To estimate repertoire size and how much clonotype sharing occurs between individuals, the study deeply sequenced the blood TCR repertoires of roughly 5 healthy adults. To increase sequencing depth and limit assay-specific biases, TCR repertoire library preparation and sequencing were carried out by different laboratories using diverse techniques. Between about 0.8 and 8.9 billion PBMCs per donor were obtained by leukapheresis.

The germline V gene supplies CDR1 MGHDK and CDR2 SYGVNS. Measured from the cysteine to the phenylalanine, the CDR3 is 15 residues long. Solely the CDR3 DNA is kept, with 45 bases framed from the first base. V is trimmed back by 5 bases and J by 7 bases, and the junction contains 9 bases that no gene match accounts for. The study at large found these results: The genetic and exposure-history diversity represented was limited by the small number of donors. Pairwise subsampling led to the expectation that sequencing depth would affect the degree of clonotype sharing among donors. Sampling was restricted to blood, and TCR repertoires in tissue are likely to differ from TCR repertoires in blood.

Donors were healthy HIV-negative adults with no recently reported acute infections or vaccinations. Only Caucasian adults living in Nashville, Tennessee, USA were represented among the donors. For unsorted samples, approximately 84 million PBMCs were counted, and genomic DNA was extracted using the QIAamp DNA Blood Mini kit. After blood collection by leukapheresis, PBMCs were isolated using Ficoll-Histopaque density gradient centrifugation and then cryopreserved in the vapor phase of liquid nitrogen. A remark on this clone: The target of this receptor is not known. No much larger clone is present one base from it, and per-base qualities are unavailable.

Using the deep immunoSEQ assay, TCR CDR3 regions were amplified from genomic DNA by multiplex PCR. Extracted genomic DNA from each cell subset was distributed evenly across all wells of several immunoSEQ 96-well plates, and each plate was treated as a replicate. Each replicate PCR for unsorted PBMC received 250 to 300 ng genomic DNA, equal to 30,000 to 35,000 T cell genomes. Ten immunoSEQ deep assay plates were used to sequence the unsorted PBMC genomic DNA. Purified libraries were measured with a Qubit 3.0 fluorometer, size-checked on a Bioanalyzer 2100, and measured again with the KAPA Library Quantification kit. Every immunoSEQ 96-well plate was sequenced on a separate single-read 150-cycle Illumina NextSeq 550 flow cell. The paper's data handling went like this. Because only junctional sequences without quality scores were contained in the immunoSEQ output, filtering matching that applied to full-length reads could not be performed. To assign V/J genes and CDR3, sequences were annotated using PyIR, a Python wrapper for IgBLAST v1.9, with IMGT germline references. Any read was removed if the V/J assignment was weak (E-value above 1e-6), the CDR3 was missing, or the read contained stop codons, out-of-frame junctions, or ambiguous translated residues. V3J clonotypes were defined by identical inferred V gene, J gene, and CDR3 amino acid sequence. To compute the percentage overlap between repertoires, the number of shared unique clonotypes was divided by the size of the smaller repertoire. Three approaches were used to assess repertoire richness: RTK rarefaction, the Chao1 estimator, and Recon v2.1 estimates of unobserved clonotypes. Drawn from immuneACCESS, this table holds only the in-frame rearrangements with V and J called that TCRdb kept. Clones are partly lost; checked studies trace under half to an unresolved V gene and leave the rest unexplained. That table furnishes V, J and clone size, whereas the DNA furnished D and trimming. A total of about 600,000 clones appear in this sample, roughly four fifths of them only once. The ten largest clonotypes hold about 11% of the sample.

The sample was PBMCs. This TCR was sampled from a woman in her forties in good health. Some clones in this sample may be carry-over from other donors' samples. The chain joins TRBV25-1 to TRBJ2-2; 8 of the junction bases match TRBD1. The CDR3 protein sequence reads: CASSPTTGADGELFF. The DNA sequence is as follows: TGTGCCAGCAGTCCAACGACAGGGGCGGACGGGGAGCTGTTTTTT. The variable domain in full, with residues beyond the CDR3 obtained from the reference TRBV25-1 and TRBJ2-2 genes, is EADIYQTPRYLVIGTGKKITLECSQTMGHDKMYWYQQDPGMELHLIHYSYGVNSTEKGDLSSESTVSRIRTEHFPLTLESARPSHTSQYLCASSPTTGADGELFFGEGSRLTVL.